Listed below are T cell receptor beta chains from one sample, sequenced in a study of vaccination and CD4 T cells after COVID-19. These receptors lack a known antigen. TCRdb re-called the PCR reads through MiXCR, storing one row per CDR3 protein. Among 17,000 or so distinct CDR3 sequences listed, 23% were seen once. Specimen: cultured CD4+ T cells from blood. These receptors were collected from a human donor with COVID-19. Both conserved end residues are part of each CDR3. Fields, in order: D gene, clone size, V gene, J gene, CDR3 protein, CDR3 DNA. A D gene is named only where the DNA matches it firmly. For some rows the clone size is stated as once, few or many, or as a class when expanded; others skip it.

NA	NA	TRBV21-1	TRBJ2-7	CASSKLTGTLRLSSEQYF	TGTGCCAGCAGCAAACTTACCGGGACTCTAAGACTTTCCAGCGAGCAGTACTTC
NA	few	TRBV27	TRBJ1-4	CASSPSLAGINEKLFF	TGTGCCAGCAGCCCTTCCTTGGCGGGCATTAATGAAAAACTGTTTTTT
NA	few	TRBV28	TRBJ1-2	CASSLPGSINTF	TGTGCCAGCAGTTTACCGGGCTCTATTAACACCTTC
NA	few	TRBV6-1	TRBJ2-2	CASRPTRGNTGELFF	TGTGCCAGCAGGCCAACTCGGGGTAACACCGGGGAGCTGTTTTTT
NA	few	TRBV28	TRBJ1-6	CASLPGSYNSPLHF	TGTGCCAGCCTCCCAGGTTCCTATAATTCACCCCTCCACTTT
NA	few	TRBV11-3	TRBJ2-7	CASSLGNILPSYEQYF	TGTGCCAGCAGCTTAGGTAACATTCTGCCCTCCTACGAGCAGTACTTC
NA	medium-sized	TRBV15	TRBJ2-7	CATSRGQVSYEQYF	TGTGCCACCAGCAGAGGGCAGGTCTCCTACGAGCAGTACTTC
NA	NA	TRBV5-1	TRBJ1-2	CASSATTELYGYTF	TGCGCCAGCAGCGCGACGACAGAGCTCTATGGCTACACCTTC
NA	NA	TRBV10-1	TRBJ2-5	CAPEGVATHQETQYF	TGCGCTCCTGAGGGAGTAGCCACCCACCAAGAGACCCAGTACTTC
NA	NA	TRBV19	TRBJ1-6	CASSFQRDRTSPLHF	TGTGCCAGTAGTTTCCAGAGGGATCGGACTTCACCCCTCCACTTT
NA	few	TRBV24-1	TRBJ2-1	CATSDPDRSNEQFF	TGTGCCACCAGTGACCCGGACAGAAGCAATGAGCAGTTCTTC
NA	few	TRBV5-1	TRBJ2-3	CASSHALDTQYF	TGCGCCAGCAGCCACGCCCTCGATACGCAGTATTTT
NA	NA	TRBV6-1	TRBJ2-1	CASRGRDTNFGNEQFF	TGTGCCAGCAGAGGACGGGACACCAATTTTGGGAATGAGCAGTTCTTC
TRBD2	few	TRBV10-3	TRBJ2-3	CAISVSLAGTDTQYF	TGTGCCATCAGTGTAAGCCTAGCGGGGACAGATACGCAGTATTTT
TRBD2	few	TRBV7-9	TRBJ2-5	CASSGLTSGGARETQYF	TGTGCCAGCAGCGGACTGACTAGCGGGGGGGCGAGAGAGACCCAGTACTTC
NA	NA	TRBV30	TRBJ1-5	CAWSSQGNQPQHF	TGTGCCTGGAGTTCCCAGGGCAATCAGCCCCAGCATTTT
NA	medium-sized	TRBV6-2/TRBV6-3	TRBJ2-3	CAAGRGPSTDTQYF	TGTGCGGCGGGGCGGGGACCTAGCACAGATACGCAGTATTTT
NA	once	TRBV4-2	TRBJ1-1	CASSPLRSTEAFF	TGTGCCAGCAGCCCCCTAAGGAGCACTGAAGCTTTCTTT
NA	few	TRBV11-2	TRBJ2-5	CASSLDRGDQETQYF	TGTGCCAGCAGCTTAGACAGGGGAGACCAAGAGACCCAGTACTTC
TRBD2	NA	TRBV12-3/TRBV12-4	TRBJ2-3	CASSRRWSGGARVADTQYF	TGTGCCAGCAGCCGCCGTTGGAGCGGGGGGGCCCGGGTAGCGGATACGCAGTATTTT
TRBD1	few	TRBV11-3	TRBJ1-2	CASSPGGQGNGYTF	TGTGCCAGCAGCCCCGGGGGACAGGGAAACGGCTACACCTTC
TRBD1	NA	TRBV11-3	TRBJ2-1	CASSLTGNIGDEQFF	TGTGCCAGCAGCTTGACAGGGAATATCGGCGATGAGCAGTTCTTC
TRBD1	NA	TRBV24-1	TRBJ2-7	CATSDFGRLVIVDRGSYEQYF	TGTGCCACCAGTGATTTTGGGAGGCTGGTGATTGTGGACAGGGGCTCCTACGAGCAGTACTTC
TRBD1	few	TRBV5-7	TRBJ2-7	CASSPQGAHEQYF	TGTGCCAGCAGTCCTCAGGGGGCTCACGAGCAGTACTTC
TRBD2	NA	TRBV20-1	TRBJ2-2	CSARDPSGGSLPFF	TGCAGTGCTAGAGATCCTAGCGGGGGCTCTTTACCGTTTTTT
NA	NA	TRBV6-1	TRBJ1-1	CASGVTDTEAFF	TGTGCCAGCGGGGTTACGGACACTGAAGCTTTCTTT
NA	NA	TRBV14	TRBJ2-3	CASSQQLASTDTQYF	TGTGCCAGCAGCCAACAGCTAGCTAGCACAGATACGCAGTATTTT
NA	NA	TRBV10-3	TRBJ2-1	CAIRSRAGSYNEQFF	TGTGCCATCAGATCCCGGGCCGGCTCCTACAATGAGCAGTTCTTC
NA	NA	TRBV20-1	TRBJ1-1	CSARAATVMNTEAFF	TGCAGTGCTAGAGCCGCGACAGTCATGAACACTGAAGCTTTCTTT